This section outlines one TCR beta chain sequence together with its context. Its specificity is not known. The sample originates from a study of blood T cells in healthy people across ages. Total RNA amounts of at least 5 micrograms were extracted per sample. A second PCR, run for roughly 7 to 12 cycles, used a sample-barcoded 5' primer plus a J-beta primer mix. The template-switch adaptor was a 5' adaptor with 12 random nucleotides. It tagged each cDNA molecule. TCRdb independently ran MiXCR on the 5' RACE reads; one entry per CDR3 protein. Altogether more than 700,000 distinct CDR3 sequences are present, less than 60% being singletons, with the ten largest covering 15% to 20%. Study results and limitations: Diversity estimates drawn from one million T cells were deemed underestimates.

The CDR3 is 16 residues long. V was pared by 3 bases and J by 3 bases, with 7 bases of the junction left unmatched. The germline CDR1 and CDR2 sequences are SGHVS and FNYEAQ. The TCR comes from a man older than 75 in good health. The chain combines TRBV7-6 with TRBJ2-7; 11 positions match TRBD1. What was sequenced was blood. The CDR3 protein is CASSFTDRGRNYEQYF. The CDR3 DNA reads TGTGCCAGCAGCTTCACGGACAGGGGGCGTAACTACGAGCAGTACTTC.